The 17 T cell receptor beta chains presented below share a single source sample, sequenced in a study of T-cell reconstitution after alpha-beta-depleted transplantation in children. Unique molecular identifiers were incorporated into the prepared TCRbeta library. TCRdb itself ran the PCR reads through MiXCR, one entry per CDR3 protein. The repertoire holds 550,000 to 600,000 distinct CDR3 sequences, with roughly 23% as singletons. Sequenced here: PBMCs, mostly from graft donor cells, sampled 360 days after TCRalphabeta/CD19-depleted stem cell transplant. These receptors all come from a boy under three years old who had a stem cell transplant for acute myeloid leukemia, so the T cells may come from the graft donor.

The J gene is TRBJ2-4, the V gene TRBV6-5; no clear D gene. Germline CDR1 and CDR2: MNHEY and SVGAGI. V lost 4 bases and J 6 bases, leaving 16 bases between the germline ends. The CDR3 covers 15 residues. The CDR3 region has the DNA TGTGCCAGCAGTTCTGCGGATAGACATTTAAACATTCAGTACTTC. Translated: CASSSADRHLNIQYF.

Here the CDR3 reads CASGLAHLVRDISYEQYF. The CDR3 nucleotides are TGTGCTAGTGGTTTGGCCCACCTCGTCCGGGACATCTCCTACGAGCAGTACTTC. The chain links TRBV12-5 to TRBJ2-7; TRBD1 might be the D (6 bases). The CDR3 consists of 18 residues. Germline values: CDR1 LGHNT, CDR2 FRNRAP. Trimming took 1 base from V and 0 from J, leaving 19 bases between them.

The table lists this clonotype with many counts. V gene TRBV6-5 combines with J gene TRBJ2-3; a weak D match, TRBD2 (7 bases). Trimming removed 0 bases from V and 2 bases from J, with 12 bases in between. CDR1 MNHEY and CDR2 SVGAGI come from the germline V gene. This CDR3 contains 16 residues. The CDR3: CASSYSNGGPTDTQYF. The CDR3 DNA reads TGTGCCAGCAGTTACTCGAACGGGGGGCCCACAGATACGCAGTATTTT.

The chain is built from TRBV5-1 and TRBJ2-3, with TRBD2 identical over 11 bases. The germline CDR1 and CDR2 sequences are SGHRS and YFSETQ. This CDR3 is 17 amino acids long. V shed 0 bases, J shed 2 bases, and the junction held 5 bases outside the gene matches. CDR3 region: CASSLEGTSGPTDTQYF. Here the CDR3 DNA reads TGCGCCAGCAGCTTGGAGGGGACTAGCGGCCCCACAGATACGCAGTATTTT.

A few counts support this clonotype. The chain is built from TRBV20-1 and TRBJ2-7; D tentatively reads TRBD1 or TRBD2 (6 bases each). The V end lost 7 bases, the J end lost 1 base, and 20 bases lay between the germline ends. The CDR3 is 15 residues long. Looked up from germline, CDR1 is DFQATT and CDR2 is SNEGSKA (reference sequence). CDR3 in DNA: TGCAGTGTTGGCCGGGGGCTAGAAGGATCCTACGAGCAGTACGTC. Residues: CSVGRGLEGSYEQYV.

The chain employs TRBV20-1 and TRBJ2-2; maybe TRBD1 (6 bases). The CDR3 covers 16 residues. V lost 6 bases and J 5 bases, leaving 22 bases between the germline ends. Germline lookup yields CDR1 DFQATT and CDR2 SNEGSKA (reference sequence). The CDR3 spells CSARSGGTWGTGELFF. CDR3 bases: TGCAGTGCAAGGAGTGGGGGCACCTGGGGGACCGGGGAGCTGTTTTTT.

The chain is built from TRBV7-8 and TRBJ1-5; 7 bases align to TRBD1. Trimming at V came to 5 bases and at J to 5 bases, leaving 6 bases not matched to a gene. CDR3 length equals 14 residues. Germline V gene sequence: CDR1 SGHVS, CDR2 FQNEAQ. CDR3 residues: CASSLDRWDQPQHF. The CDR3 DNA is TGTGCCAGCAGCCTGGACAGGTGGGATCAGCCCCAGCATTTT.

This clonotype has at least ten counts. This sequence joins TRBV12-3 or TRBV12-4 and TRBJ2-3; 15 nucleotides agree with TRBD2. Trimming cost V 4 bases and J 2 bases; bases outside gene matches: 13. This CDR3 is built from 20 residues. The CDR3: CASSSASGTSGGPYTDTQYF. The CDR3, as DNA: TGTGCCAGCAGTTCGGCCTCCGGGACTAGCGGGGGGCCCTACACAGATACGCAGTATTTT.

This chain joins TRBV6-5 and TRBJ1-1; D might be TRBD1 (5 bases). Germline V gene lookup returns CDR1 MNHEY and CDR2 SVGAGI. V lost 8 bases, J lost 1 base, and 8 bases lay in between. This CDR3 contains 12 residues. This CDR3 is CASRRGNTEAFF. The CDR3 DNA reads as TGTGCCAGCCGAAGGGGGAACACTGAAGCTTTCTTT.

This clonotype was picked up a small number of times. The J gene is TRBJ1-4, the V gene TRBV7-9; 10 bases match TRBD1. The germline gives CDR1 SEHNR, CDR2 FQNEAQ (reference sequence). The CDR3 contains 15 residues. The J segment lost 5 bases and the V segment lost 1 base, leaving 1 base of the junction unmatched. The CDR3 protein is CASSLETGGNEKLFF. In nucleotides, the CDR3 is TGTGCCAGCAGCTTAGAGACAGGGGGCAATGAAAAACTGTTTTTT.

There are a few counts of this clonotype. CDR3 loop: CASSLPGTGGAQGGYTF. CDR3 nucleotides: TGCGCCAGCAGCCTTCCCGGGACAGGGGGTGCCCAAGGGGGCTACACCTTC. The chain employs TRBV4-1 and TRBJ1-2; 11 bases line up with TRBD1. The junction had 15 bases not matched to a gene; V was cut back by 4 bases and J by 8 bases. This CDR3 has 17 amino acids. CDR1 MGHRA and CDR2 YSYEKL come from the germline V gene.

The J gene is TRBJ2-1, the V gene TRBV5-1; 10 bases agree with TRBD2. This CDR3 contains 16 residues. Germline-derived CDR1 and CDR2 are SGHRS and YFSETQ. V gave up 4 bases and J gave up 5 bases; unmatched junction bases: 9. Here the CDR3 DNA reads TGCGCCAGCAGCCCCCCGGGACTAGCGACGAACAATGAGCAGTTCTTC. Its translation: CASSPPGLATNNEQFF.

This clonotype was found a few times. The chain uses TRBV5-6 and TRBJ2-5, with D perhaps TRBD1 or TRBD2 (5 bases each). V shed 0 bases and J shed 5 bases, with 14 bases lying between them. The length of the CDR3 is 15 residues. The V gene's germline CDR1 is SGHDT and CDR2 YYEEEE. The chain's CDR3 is CASSLGAGSLETQYF. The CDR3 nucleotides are TGTGCCAGCAGCTTGGGAGCAGGGAGTTTGGAGACCCAGTACTTC.

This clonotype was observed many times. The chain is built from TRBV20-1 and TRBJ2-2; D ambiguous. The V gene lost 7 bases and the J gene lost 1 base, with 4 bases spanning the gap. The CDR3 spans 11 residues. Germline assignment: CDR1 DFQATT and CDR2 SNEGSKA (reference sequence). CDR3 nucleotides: TGCAGTGTCCAGAACACCGGGGAGCTGTTTTTT. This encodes CSVQNTGELFF.

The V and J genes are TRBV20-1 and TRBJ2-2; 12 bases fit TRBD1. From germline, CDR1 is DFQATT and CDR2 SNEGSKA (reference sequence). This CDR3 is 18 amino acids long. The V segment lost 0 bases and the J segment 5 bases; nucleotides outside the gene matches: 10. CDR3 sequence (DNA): TGCAGTGCTAGAGATCGGGGGGACAGGGGGCGCAGGACCGGGGAGCTGTTTTTT. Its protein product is CSARDRGDRGRRTGELFF.

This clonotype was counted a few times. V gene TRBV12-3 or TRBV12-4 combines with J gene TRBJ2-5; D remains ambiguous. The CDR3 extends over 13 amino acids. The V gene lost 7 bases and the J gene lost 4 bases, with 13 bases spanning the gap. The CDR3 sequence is CASTARQVETQYF. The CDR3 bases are TGTGCCAGCACCGCACGGCAGGTAGAGACCCAGTACTTC.

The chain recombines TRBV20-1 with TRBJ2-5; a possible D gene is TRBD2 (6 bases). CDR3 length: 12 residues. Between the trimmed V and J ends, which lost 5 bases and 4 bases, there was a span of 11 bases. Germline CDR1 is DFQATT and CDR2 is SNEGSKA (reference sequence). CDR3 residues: CSASTSRETQYF. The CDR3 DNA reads TGCAGTGCTTCGACTAGTAGAGAGACCCAGTACTTC.